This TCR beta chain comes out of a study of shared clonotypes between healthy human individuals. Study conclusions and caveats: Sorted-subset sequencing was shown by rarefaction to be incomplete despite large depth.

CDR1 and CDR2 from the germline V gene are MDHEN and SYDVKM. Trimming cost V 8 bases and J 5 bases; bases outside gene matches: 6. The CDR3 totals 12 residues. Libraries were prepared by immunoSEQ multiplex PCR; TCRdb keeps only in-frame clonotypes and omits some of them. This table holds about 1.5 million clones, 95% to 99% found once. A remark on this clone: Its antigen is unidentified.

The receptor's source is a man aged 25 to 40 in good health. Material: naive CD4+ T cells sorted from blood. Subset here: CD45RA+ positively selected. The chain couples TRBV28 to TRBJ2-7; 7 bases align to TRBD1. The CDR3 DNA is TGTGCCAGCCACAGGGGCCTCAACGAGCAGTACTTC. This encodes CASHRGLNEQYF.